This TCR beta chain is drawn from a study of blood T cell repertoires in COVID-19. Study-wide context: Researchers got acute and convalescent COVID-19 samples from the United States, Italy and Spain. The cDNA or gDNA used as material had been derived from T cells, B-cell-depleted T cells, or PBMCs.

Germline CDR1 and CDR2: SGHDT and YYEEEE. Trimming cost V 0 bases and J 6 bases; bases outside gene matches: 5. The CDR3 has 14 residues. In the study's own analysis: How many nucleated cells were present was estimated from reference gene primer amplification. Assay used: immunoSEQ multiplex PCR; TCRdb lists only in-frame clones, some missing. Clonal size and the V and J genes are those of that table, whereas D and trimming came from the DNA. The sample has about 160,000 clones; approximately 84% are singletons. The J gene is TRBJ2-5, the V gene TRBV5-6; 7 bases fit TRBD1. The sequencing input was peripheral blood. This clonotype originated in a middle-aged man who had recovered from COVID-19. The CDR3 sequence is CASSLGQGWKTQYF. In DNA form, the CDR3 reads TGTGCCAGCAGCTTGGGACAGGGTTGGAAGACCCAGTACTTC.